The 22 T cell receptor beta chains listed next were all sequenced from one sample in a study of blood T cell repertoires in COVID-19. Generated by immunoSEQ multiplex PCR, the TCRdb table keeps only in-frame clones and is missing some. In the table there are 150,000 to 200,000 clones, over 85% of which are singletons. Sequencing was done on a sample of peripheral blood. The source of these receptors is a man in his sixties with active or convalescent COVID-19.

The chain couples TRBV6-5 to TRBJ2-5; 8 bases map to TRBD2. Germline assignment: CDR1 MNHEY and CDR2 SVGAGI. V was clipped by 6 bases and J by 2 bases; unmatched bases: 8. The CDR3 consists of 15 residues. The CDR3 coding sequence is TGTGCCAGCAGGAAGCCGGGACTAGGGCAAGAGACCCAGTACTTC. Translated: CASRKPGLGQETQYF.

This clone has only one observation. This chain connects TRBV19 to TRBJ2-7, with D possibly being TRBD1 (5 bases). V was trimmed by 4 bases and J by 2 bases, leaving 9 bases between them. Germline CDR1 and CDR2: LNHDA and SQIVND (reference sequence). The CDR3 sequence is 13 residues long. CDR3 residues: CASSTKDTYEQYF. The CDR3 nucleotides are TGTGCCAGTAGTACCAAGGACACCTACGAGCAGTACTTC.

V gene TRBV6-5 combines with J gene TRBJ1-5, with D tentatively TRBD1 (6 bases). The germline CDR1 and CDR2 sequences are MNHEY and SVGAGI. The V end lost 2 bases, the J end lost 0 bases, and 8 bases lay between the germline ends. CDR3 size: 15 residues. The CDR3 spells CASSYDRLSNQPQHF. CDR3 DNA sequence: TGTGCCAGCAGTTACGACAGGCTTAGCAATCAGCCCCAGCATTTT.

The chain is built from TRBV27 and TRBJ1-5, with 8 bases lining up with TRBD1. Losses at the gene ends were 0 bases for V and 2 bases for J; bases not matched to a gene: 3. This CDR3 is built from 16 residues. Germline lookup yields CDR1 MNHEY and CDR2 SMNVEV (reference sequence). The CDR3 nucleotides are TGTGCCAGCAGTTTATCGACAGGGGTTGGCAATCAGCCCCAGCATTTT. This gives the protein CASSLSTGVGNQPQHF.

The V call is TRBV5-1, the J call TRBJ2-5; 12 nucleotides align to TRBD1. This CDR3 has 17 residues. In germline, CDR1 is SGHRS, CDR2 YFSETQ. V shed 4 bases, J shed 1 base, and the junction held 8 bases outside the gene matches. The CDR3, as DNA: TGCGCCAGCAGCACCGGAGGGACAGGGGGCCTCCAAGAGACCCAGTACTTC. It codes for CASSTGGTGGLQETQYF.

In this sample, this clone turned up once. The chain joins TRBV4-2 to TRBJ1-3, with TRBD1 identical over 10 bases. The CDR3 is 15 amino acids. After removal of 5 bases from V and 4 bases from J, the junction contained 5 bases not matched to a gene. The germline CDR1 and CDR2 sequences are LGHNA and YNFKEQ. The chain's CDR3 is CASSNRQGAGNTIYF. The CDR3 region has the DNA TGTGCCAGCAGCAATCGACAGGGGGCCGGAAACACCATATATTTT.

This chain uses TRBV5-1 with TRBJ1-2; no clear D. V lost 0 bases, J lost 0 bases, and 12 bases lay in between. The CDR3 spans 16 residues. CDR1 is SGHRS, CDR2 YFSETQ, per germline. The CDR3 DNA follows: TGCGCCAGCAGCTTGGGAGGGAGCCCAGCTAACTATGGCTACACCTTC. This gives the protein CASSLGGSPANYGYTF.

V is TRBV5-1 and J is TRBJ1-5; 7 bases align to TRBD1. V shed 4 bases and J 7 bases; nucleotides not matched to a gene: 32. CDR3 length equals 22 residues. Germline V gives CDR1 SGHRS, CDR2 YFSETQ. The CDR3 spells CASSLLASVSLLKARDSQPQHF. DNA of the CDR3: TGCGCCAGCAGCCTCCTTGCCAGTGTGAGCTTGCTAAAGGCGAGGGACAGCCAGCCCCAGCATTTT.

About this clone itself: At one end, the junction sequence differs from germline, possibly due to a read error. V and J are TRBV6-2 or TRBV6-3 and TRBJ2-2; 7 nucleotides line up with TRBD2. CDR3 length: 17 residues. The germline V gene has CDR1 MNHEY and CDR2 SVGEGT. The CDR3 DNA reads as TGTGCCAGCAGCTACTACAGCGGGACCGCCCGCACCGGGGAGCTGTTTTTT. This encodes CASSYYSGTARTGELFF.

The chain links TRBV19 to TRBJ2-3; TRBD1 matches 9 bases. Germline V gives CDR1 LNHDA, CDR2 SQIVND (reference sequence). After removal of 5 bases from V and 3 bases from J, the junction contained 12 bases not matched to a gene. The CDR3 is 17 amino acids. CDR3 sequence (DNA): TGTGCCAGTAGTCCCTACCCCCCGGGACAGGGTACAGATACGCAGTATTTT. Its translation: CASSPYPPGQGTDTQYF.

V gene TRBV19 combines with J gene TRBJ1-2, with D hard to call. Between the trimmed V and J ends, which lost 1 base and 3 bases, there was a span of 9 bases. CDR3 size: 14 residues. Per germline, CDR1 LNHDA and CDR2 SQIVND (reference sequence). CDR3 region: CASSIAGVDYGYTF. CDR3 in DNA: TGTGCCAGTAGTATAGCCGGAGTGGACTATGGCTACACCTTC.

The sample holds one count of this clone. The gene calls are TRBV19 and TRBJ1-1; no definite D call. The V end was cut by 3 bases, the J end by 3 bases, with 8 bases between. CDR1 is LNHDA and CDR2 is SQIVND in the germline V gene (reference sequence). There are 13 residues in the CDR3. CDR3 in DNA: TGTGCCAGTAGTATTCTTGAGGACACTGAAGCTTTCTTT. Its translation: CASSILEDTEAFF. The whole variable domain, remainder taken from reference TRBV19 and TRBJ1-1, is DGGITQSPKYLFRKEGQNVTLSCEQNLNHDAMYWYRQDPGQGLRLIYYSQIVNDFQKGDIAEGYSVSREKKESFPLTVTSAQKNPTAFYLCASSILEDTEAFFGQGTRLTVV.

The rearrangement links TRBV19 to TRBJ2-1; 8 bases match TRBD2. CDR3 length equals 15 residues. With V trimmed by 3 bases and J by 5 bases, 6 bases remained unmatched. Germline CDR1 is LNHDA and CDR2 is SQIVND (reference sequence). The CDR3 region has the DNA TGTGCCAGTAGTATGGCCACACTAGCGGACAATGAGCAGTTCTTC. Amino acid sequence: CASSMATLADNEQFF. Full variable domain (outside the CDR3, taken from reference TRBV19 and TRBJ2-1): DGGITQSPKYLFRKEGQNVTLSCEQNLNHDAMYWYRQDPGQGLRLIYYSQIVNDFQKGDIAEGYSVSREKKESFPLTVTSAQKNPTAFYLCASSMATLADNEQFFGPGTRLTVL.

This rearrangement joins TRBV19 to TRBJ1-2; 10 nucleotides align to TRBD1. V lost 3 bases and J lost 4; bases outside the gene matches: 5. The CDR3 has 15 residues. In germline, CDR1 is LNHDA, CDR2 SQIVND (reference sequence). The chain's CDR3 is CASSMIRTGGYGYTF. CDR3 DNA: TGTGCCAGTAGTATGATCCGGACAGGGGGCTATGGCTACACCTTC.

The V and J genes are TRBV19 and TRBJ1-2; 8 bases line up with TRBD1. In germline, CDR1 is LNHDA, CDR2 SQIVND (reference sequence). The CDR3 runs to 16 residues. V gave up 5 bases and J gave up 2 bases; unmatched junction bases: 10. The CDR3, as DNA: TGTGCCAGTAGTCTGGGCAGGGGGCTAAGGAACTATGGCTACACCTTC. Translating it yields CASSLGRGLRNYGYTF.

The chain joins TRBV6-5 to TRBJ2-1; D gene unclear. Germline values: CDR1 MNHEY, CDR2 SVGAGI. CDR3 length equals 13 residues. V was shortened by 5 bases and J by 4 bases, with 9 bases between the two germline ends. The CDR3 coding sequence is TGTGCCAGCAGTACGCTAGAGTACAATGAGCAGTTCTTC. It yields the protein CASSTLEYNEQFF.

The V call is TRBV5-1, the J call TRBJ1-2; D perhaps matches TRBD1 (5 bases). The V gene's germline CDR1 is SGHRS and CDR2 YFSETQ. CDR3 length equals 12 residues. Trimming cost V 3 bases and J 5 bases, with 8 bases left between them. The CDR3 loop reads CASSSGTYGYTF. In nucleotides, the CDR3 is TGCGCCAGCAGCTCCGGGACTTATGGCTACACCTTC.

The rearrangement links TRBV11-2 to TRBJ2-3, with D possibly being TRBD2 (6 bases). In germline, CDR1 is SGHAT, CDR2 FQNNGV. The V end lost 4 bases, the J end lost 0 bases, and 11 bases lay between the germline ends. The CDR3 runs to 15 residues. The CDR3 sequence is CASSSRLVSTDTQYF. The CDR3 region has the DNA TGTGCCAGCAGCTCACGACTAGTTAGCACAGATACGCAGTATTTT.

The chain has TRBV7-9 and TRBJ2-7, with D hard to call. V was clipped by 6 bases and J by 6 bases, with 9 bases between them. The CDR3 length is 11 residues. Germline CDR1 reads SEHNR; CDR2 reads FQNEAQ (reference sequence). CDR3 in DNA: TGTGCCAGCAGTGGGTGGAGCGAGCAGTACTTC. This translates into CASSGWSEQYF. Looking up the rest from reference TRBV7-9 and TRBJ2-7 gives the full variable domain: DTGVSQNPRHKITKRGQNVTFRCDPISEHNRLYWYRQTLGQGPEFLTYFQNEAQLEKSRLLSDRFSAERPKGSFSTLEIQRTEQGDSAMYLCASSGWSEQYFGPGTRLTVT.

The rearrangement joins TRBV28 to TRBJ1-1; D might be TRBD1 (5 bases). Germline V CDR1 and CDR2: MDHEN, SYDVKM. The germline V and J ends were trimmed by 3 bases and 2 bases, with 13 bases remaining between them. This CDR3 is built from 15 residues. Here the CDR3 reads CASSFLDTLNTEAFF. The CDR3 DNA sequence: TGTGCCAGCAGTTTCTTGGACACCTTAAACACTGAAGCTTTCTTT.

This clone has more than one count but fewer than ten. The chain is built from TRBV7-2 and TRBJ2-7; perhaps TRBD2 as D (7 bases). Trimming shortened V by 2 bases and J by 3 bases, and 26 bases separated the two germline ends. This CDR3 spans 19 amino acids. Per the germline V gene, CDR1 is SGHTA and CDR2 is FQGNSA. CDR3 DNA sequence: TGTGCCAGCAGCTTACTCGGAGGGGGGGCCGGTTCCCTTAACTACGAGCAGTACTTC. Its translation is CASSLLGGGAGSLNYEQYF.

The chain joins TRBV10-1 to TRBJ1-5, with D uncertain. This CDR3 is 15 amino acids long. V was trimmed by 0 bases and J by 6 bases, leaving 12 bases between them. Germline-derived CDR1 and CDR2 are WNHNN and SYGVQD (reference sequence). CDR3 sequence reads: CASSESRSWFQPQHF. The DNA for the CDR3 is TGCGCCAGCAGTGAGTCCCGGTCTTGGTTTCAGCCCCAGCATTTT.